These 27 T cell receptor beta chains originate from one sample sequenced in a study of T cell repertoires in cytomegalovirus infection. TCRdb re-derived calls from the reads in MiXCR, one entry per CDR3 protein. Of about 35,000 distinct CDR3 sequences in the sample, about 48% were seen once. The antigens for these receptors are not known. This sample comprised CD8+ T cells from cultured PBMCs, obtained from culture after CMV antigen stimulation. These receptors originate from a human donor in good health (CMV status not recorded). Some clones in this sample may be carry-over from other donors' samples.

J is TRBJ2-7 and V is TRBV7-9, with D hard to call. The V end lost 5 bases, the J end lost 3 bases, and 11 bases lay between the germline ends. The CDR3 spans 13 residues. CDR1 is SEHNR and CDR2 is FQNEAQ in the germline V gene (reference sequence). The CDR3 here is CASSPETFYEQYF. The CDR3 DNA is TGTGCCAGCAGCCCCGAGACTTTCTACGAGCAGTACTTC.

V usage is TRBV7-3 and J usage is TRBJ2-7; D is possibly TRBD2 (6 bases). The germline V gene has CDR1 SGHTA and CDR2 FQGTGA. Trimming stripped 2 bases from V and 0 bases from J, with 11 bases between. This CDR3 comprises 15 residues. The CDR3 sequence: CASSLGGAPSYEQYF. The CDR3 DNA reads TGTGCCAGCAGCTTAGGAGGGGCGCCCTCCTACGAGCAGTACTTC.

The chain is built from TRBV6-5 and TRBJ2-3, with D possibly TRBD2 on 6 matching bases. Trimming pared 2 bases from V and 3 bases from J, leaving 12 bases between. Germline values: CDR1 MNHEY, CDR2 SVGAGI. The length of the CDR3 is 15 residues. CDR3 in DNA: TGTGCCAGCAGTTACGCCATAGGGACTACAGATACGCAGTATTTT. Amino acid sequence: CASSYAIGTTDTQYF.

The chain recombines TRBV7-6 with TRBJ1-2; D is possibly TRBD1 (6 bases). V was shortened by 4 bases and J by 7 bases, with 10 bases between the two germline ends. The germline CDR1 and CDR2 sequences are SGHVS and FNYEAQ. This CDR3 contains 12 residues. In DNA form, the CDR3 reads TGTGCCAGCAGCTACAGGGACCCTGGCTACACCTTC. It yields the protein CASSYRDPGYTF.

V is TRBV10-1 and J is TRBJ2-5, with D possibly matching TRBD2 (6 bases). V was pared by 2 bases and J by 5 bases, with 12 bases between. In germline, CDR1 is WNHNN, CDR2 SYGVQD (reference sequence). The CDR3 covers 14 residues. The CDR3 coding sequence is TGCGCCAGCAGTGAGACGGGGGAGCTGGAGACCCAGTACTTC. It specifies CASSETGELETQYF.

The rearrangement links TRBV7-4 to TRBJ2-7; TRBD2 might be the D (6 bases). CDR1 and CDR2 (germline): SGHVT, SQSDAQ. V was clipped by 6 bases and J by 5 bases, with 17 bases between them. The CDR3 is 14 residues long. CDR3 nucleotides: TGTGCCAGCAGAACCGGGAGCCCCAAGAACGAGCAGTACTTC. Encoded protein: CASRTGSPKNEQYF.

V gene TRBV6-5 combines with J gene TRBJ2-1, with TRBD2 identical over 12 bases. Looked up from germline, CDR1 is MNHEY and CDR2 is SVGAGI. With V trimmed by 5 bases and J by 4 bases, 9 bases remained unmatched. This CDR3 comprises 17 residues. Written as DNA, the CDR3 is TGTGCCAGCAGTCATCTGACTAGCGGGAGCCATTACAATGAGCAGTTCTTC. Translating it yields CASSHLTSGSHYNEQFF.

This clonotype has a handful of counts. V gene TRBV28 combines with J gene TRBJ2-2, with 8 positions matching TRBD2. The germline V gene encodes CDR1 MDHEN and CDR2 SYDVKM. J gave up 5 bases and V 2 bases, and 7 bases lay outside the gene matches. CDR3 size: 16 residues. CDR3 DNA: TGTGCCAGCAGTTTACTAAAGGCTAGCGGGACCGGGGAGCTGTTTTTT. Translated, it gives CASSLLKASGTGELFF.

The chain recombines TRBV24-1 with TRBJ2-5; the match to TRBD1 covers 7 bases. This CDR3 region has 15 residues. Germline lookup yields CDR1 KGHDR and CDR2 SFDVKD. J gave up 4 bases and V 5 bases, and 9 bases lay outside the gene matches. CDR3 protein: CATSAQTGKGETQYF. The CDR3 nucleotides read TGTGCCACCAGTGCCCAGACAGGGAAGGGAGAGACCCAGTACTTC.

This clonotype was seen more than once but under ten times. The J gene is TRBJ1-6, the V gene TRBV7-4, with unresolved D. The CDR3 has 12 residues. V lost 3 bases and J lost 8, with 5 bases in between. CDR1 is SGHVT, CDR2 SQSDAQ, per germline. The CDR3 DNA follows: TGTGCCAGCAGCTTTGCCTATTCACCCCTCCACTTT. Translation gives CASSFAYSPLHF.

The J gene is TRBJ2-1, the V gene TRBV7-6; the match to TRBD2 covers 7 bases. The J segment lost 7 bases and the V segment lost 0 bases, leaving 9 bases of the junction unmatched. This CDR3 is 16 amino acids long. From germline, CDR1 is SGHVS and CDR2 FNYEAQ. This chain's CDR3 is CASSLAVRELANEQFF. The DNA for the CDR3 is TGTGCCAGCAGCTTAGCGGTGCGGGAGTTGGCAAATGAGCAGTTCTTC.

V and J are TRBV28 and TRBJ2-1; a weak D match, TRBD2 (6 bases). Germline-derived CDR1 and CDR2 are MDHEN and SYDVKM. Deletions cut 6 bases from V and 5 bases from J, with 14 bases between. This CDR3 contains 14 residues. The CDR3 bases are TGTGCCAGCAGCCAAACCGGGAGAAACAATGAGCAGTTCTTC. Translated: CASSQTGRNNEQFF.

This clonotype was recorded a few times. The chain uses TRBV7-2 and TRBJ1-1; 7 bases map to TRBD1. Germline CDR1 SGHTA, CDR2 FQGNSA. The V gene end was trimmed by 2 bases and the J gene end by 6 bases; junction bases not matched to a gene: 12. This CDR3 comprises 16 residues. The CDR3 region is CASSLPLTGTWAEAFF. The CDR3 DNA reads TGTGCCAGCAGCTTACCCCTGACAGGGACGTGGGCTGAAGCTTTCTTT.

For this clonotype: The junction shows a germline mismatch at one end, possibly a read error. This chain joins TRBV7-7 and TRBJ2-3; no firm D call. CDR1 is SSHAT, CDR2 FNYEAQ, per germline (reference sequence). The CDR3 totals 18 residues. The CDR3 sequence: CASSPRVLGPTSTDTQYF. The CDR3, as DNA: TGTGCTAGCAGCCCACGGGTTTTGGGTCCCACTAGCACAGATACGCAGTATTTT.

This clonotype was seen just once. The CDR3 here is CSALIKGTGRGEQYF. The CDR3 DNA reads TGCAGTGCCCTGATTAAAGGGACAGGGAGGGGTGAGCAGTACTTC. The rearrangement uses TRBV20-1 and TRBJ2-7, with 9 bases fitting TRBD1. The CDR3 loop spans 15 amino acids. The germline V gene has CDR1 DFQATT and CDR2 SNEGSKA (reference sequence). V was pared by 6 bases and J by 7 bases, with 16 bases of the junction left unmatched.

This clonotype was counted only a few times. The chain is built from TRBV7-2 and TRBJ2-7; unclear D gene. V was clipped by 1 base and J by 1 base, with 8 bases between them. The CDR3 length is 14 residues. The germline V gene has CDR1 SGHTA and CDR2 FQGNSA. CDR3 bases: TGTGCCAGCAGCTTAGGACTGTTTTCCTACGAGCAGTACTTC. Protein product: CASSLGLFSYEQYF. The full variable domain, in which reference TRBV7-2 and TRBJ2-7 provide the parts outside the CDR3, is GAGVSQSPSNKVTEKGKDVELRCDPISGHTALYWYRQSLGQGLEFLIYFQGNSAPDKSGLPSDRFSAERTGGSVSTLTIQRTQQEDSAVYLCASSLGLFSYEQYFGPGTRLTVT.

This clonotype was counted a few times. The chain couples TRBV7-6 to TRBJ2-2, with no clear D. This CDR3 region has 14 residues. Germline values: CDR1 SGHVS, CDR2 FNYEAQ. V lost 4 bases and J lost 7, with 13 bases in between. The chain's CDR3 is CASSSPEQVGELFF. DNA of the CDR3: TGTGCCAGCAGCTCGCCAGAGCAGGTCGGGGAGCTGTTTTTT. The full variable domain, completed using reference TRBV7-6 and TRBJ2-2, is GAGVSQSPRYKVTKRGQDVALRCDPISGHVSLYWYRQALGQGPEFLTYFNYEAQQDKSGLPNDRFSAERPEGSISTLTIQRTEQRDSAMYRCASSSPEQVGELFFGEGSRLTVL.

This clonotype appeared a few times. This rearrangement joins TRBV7-1 to TRBJ2-1; 7 positions match TRBD2. Being an ORF, TRBV7-1 has a function that is uncertain. This CDR3 is 15 amino acids long. With V trimmed by 5 bases and J by 8 bases, 12 bases remained unmatched. The CDR3 coding sequence is TGTGCCAGCAGCCCCGGTCAGGGAGGGTTCGATGAGCAGTTCTTC. Translation gives CASSPGQGGFDEQFF.

The chain combines TRBV19 with TRBJ2-2; no reliable D call. Germline V gene sequence: CDR1 LNHDA, CDR2 SQIVND (reference sequence). The CDR3 consists of 14 residues. V shed 3 bases and J shed 0 bases, with 5 bases lying between them. The CDR3 loop is CASSIAPNTGELFF. As DNA, the CDR3 is TGTGCCAGTAGTATTGCTCCGAACACCGGGGAGCTGTTTTTT.

The DNA of the CDR3 is TGTGCCAGCAGCTTAGACGGGGGGGCCCTAAGCACAGATACGCAGTATTTT. This translates into CASSLDGGALSTDTQYF. The chain couples TRBV11-2 to TRBJ2-3; TRBD2 matches 8 bases. Germline loops: CDR1 SGHAT, CDR2 FQNNGV. The CDR3 runs to 17 residues. The J segment lost 0 bases and the V segment lost 0 bases, leaving 5 bases of the junction unmatched.

The rearrangement uses TRBV10-3 and TRBJ1-1, with D possibly being TRBD1 (5 bases). The ends were cut back, 5 bases at V and 0 bases at J, with 10 bases in the middle. CDR3 length equals 14 residues. Germline V gives CDR1 ENHRY, CDR2 SYGVKD. This CDR3 reads CAISTDRMNTEAFF. CDR3 coding DNA: TGTGCCATCAGTACAGACAGAATGAACACTGAAGCTTTCTTT.

The V gene is TRBV27, the J gene TRBJ1-1, with D unresolved. The CDR3 totals 13 residues. Germline lookup yields CDR1 MNHEY and CDR2 SMNVEV (reference sequence). V dropped 6 bases and J dropped 0 bases, with 8 bases sitting between them. As DNA, the CDR3 is TGTGCCAGCAGGGACTTCATGAACACTGAAGCTTTCTTT. This gives the protein CASRDFMNTEAFF.

The V call is TRBV7-4, the J call TRBJ2-7; D could derive from TRBD1 or TRBD2 (6 bases each). The CDR3 length is 12 residues. CDR1 SGHVT and CDR2 SQSDAQ come from the germline V gene. Trimming took off 8 bases at V and 5 bases at J, with 13 bases between the two ends. CDR3 bases: TGTGCCAGCGGGGGGCGGTCTGACGAGCAGTACTTC. Encoded protein: CASGGRSDEQYF. The complete variable domain, with remaining parts taken from reference TRBV7-4 and TRBJ2-7, reads GAGVSQSPRYKVAKRGRDVALRCDSISGHVTLYWYRQTLGQGSEVLTYSQSDAQRDKSGRPSGRFSAERPERSVSTLKIQRTEQGDSAVYLCASGGRSDEQYFGPGTRLTVT.

This clonotype was detected many times. The chain recombines TRBV7-2 with TRBJ2-1; 8 bases align to TRBD2. This CDR3 contains 16 residues. The germline CDR1 and CDR2 sequences are SGHTA and FQGNSA. J lost 9 bases, V lost 7 bases, and 17 bases had no gene match. The CDR3 protein is CASIPPGGESLSEQFF. The CDR3 DNA reads as TGTGCCAGCATCCCCCCGGGGGGGGAGTCTCTCAGTGAGCAGTTCTTC.

V usage is TRBV28 and J usage is TRBJ2-5; 13 positions match TRBD2. J gave up 6 bases and V 6 bases, and 10 bases lay outside the gene matches. From germline, CDR1 is MDHEN and CDR2 SYDVKM. The CDR3 length is 16 residues. CDR3 loop: CASRLGLAGAMKTQYF. The CDR3 coding sequence is TGTGCCAGCAGACTAGGACTAGCGGGAGCAATGAAGACCCAGTACTTC.

The sample holds many counts of this clonotype. The chain recombines TRBV7-6 with TRBJ1-6; D is unclear. With 1 base removed from V and 7 bases from J, the gap between germline ends came to 5 bases. Looked up from germline, CDR1 is SGHVS and CDR2 is FNYEAQ. The CDR3 sequence is 13 residues long. Written as DNA, the CDR3 is TGTGCCAGCAGCTTAGGCCCCAATTCACCCCTCCACTTT. Amino acids: CASSLGPNSPLHF. Full variable domain (outside the CDR3, taken from reference TRBV7-6 and TRBJ1-6): GAGVSQSPRYKVTKRGQDVALRCDPISGHVSLYWYRQALGQGPEFLTYFNYEAQQDKSGLPNDRFSAERPEGSISTLTIQRTEQRDSAMYRCASSLGPNSPLHFGNGTRLTVT.

V and J are TRBV7-6 and TRBJ1-1; D is unclear. V lost 1 base to trimming and J lost 0 bases, with 6 bases between them. CDR3 length equals 14 residues. Germline-derived CDR1 and CDR2 are SGHVS and FNYEAQ. In nucleotides, the CDR3 is TGTGCCAGCAGCTTAGGGAAGATGAACACTGAAGCTTTCTTT. Its translation is CASSLGKMNTEAFF.